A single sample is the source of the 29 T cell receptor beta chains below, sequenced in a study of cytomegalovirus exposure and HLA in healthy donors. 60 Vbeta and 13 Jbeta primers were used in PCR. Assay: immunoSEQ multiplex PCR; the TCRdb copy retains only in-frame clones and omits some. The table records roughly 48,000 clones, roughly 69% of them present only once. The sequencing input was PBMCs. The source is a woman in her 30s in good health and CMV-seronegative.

This chain's CDR3 is CASSLCWGGQWNTEAFF. For the CDR3, the DNA is TGTGCCAGCAGCTTGTGTTGGGGGGGCCAATGGAACACTGAAGCTTTCTTT. V and J are TRBV5-4 and TRBJ1-1, with D perhaps matching TRBD1 (6 bases). The CDR3 contains 17 residues. The V gene lost 1 base and the J gene lost 1 base, with 17 bases spanning the gap. In germline, CDR1 is SGHNT, CDR2 YYREEE (reference sequence). The full variable domain, its missing parts supplied by reference TRBV5-4 and TRBJ1-1, is ETGVTQSPTHLIKTRGQQVTLRCSSQSGHNTVSWYQQALGQGPQFIFQYYREEENGRGNFPPRFSGLQFPNYSSELNVNALELDDSALYLCASSLCWGGQWNTEAFFGQGTRLTVV.

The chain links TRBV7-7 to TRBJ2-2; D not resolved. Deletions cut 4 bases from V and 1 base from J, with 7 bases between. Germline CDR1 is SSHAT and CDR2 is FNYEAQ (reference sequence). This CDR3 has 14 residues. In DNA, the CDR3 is TGTGCCAGCAGCTCCGACTTGAACACCGGGGAGCTGTTTTTT. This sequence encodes CASSSDLNTGELFF.

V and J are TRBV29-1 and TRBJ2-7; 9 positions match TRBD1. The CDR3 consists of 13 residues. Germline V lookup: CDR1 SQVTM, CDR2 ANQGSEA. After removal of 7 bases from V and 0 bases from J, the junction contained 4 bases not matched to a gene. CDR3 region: CSAGDRASYEQYF. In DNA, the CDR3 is TGCAGCGCCGGGGACAGGGCCTCCTACGAGCAGTACTTC.

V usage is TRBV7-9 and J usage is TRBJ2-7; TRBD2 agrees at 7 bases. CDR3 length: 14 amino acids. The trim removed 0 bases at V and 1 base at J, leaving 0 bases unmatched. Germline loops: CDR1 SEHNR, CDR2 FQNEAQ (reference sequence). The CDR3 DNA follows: TGTGCCAGCAGCTTAGCGGGAGGGTCCTACGAGCAGTACTTC. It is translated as CASSLAGGSYEQYF.

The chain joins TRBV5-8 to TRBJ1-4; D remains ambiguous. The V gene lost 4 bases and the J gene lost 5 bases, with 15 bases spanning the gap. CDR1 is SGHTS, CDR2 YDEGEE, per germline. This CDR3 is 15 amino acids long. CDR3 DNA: TGTGCCAGCAGCCTGAATGGGGAGTCGAATGAAAAACTGTTTTTT. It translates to CASSLNGESNEKLFF.

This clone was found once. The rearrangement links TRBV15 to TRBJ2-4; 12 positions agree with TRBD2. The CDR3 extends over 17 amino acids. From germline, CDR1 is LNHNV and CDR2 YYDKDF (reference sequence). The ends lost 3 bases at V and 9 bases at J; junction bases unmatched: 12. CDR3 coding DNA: TGTGCCACCAGCAGCCCACCCCTTCTAGCGGGAGGGGGCATTCAGTACTTC. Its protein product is CATSSPPLLAGGGIQYF.

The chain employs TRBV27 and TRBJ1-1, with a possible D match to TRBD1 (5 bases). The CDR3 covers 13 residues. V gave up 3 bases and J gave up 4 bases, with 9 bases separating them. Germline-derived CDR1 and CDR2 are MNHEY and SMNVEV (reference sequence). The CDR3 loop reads CASSFSRATEAFF. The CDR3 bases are TGTGCCAGCAGTTTTAGCAGGGCCACTGAAGCTTTCTTT.

The CDR3 DNA reads TGTGCCAGCAAAGCTCAGGGGACGAACGAGCAGTACTTC. The encoded protein is CASKAQGTNEQYF. The rearrangement uses TRBV6-5 and TRBJ2-7, with D maybe TRBD1 (6 bases). V lost 7 bases to trimming and J lost 5 bases, with 15 bases between them. Germline CDR1 MNHEY, CDR2 SVGAGI. This CDR3 has 13 residues.

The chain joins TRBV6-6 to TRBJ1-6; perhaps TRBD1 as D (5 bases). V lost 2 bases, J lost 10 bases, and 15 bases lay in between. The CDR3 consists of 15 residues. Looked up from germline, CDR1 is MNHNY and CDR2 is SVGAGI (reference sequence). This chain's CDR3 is CASSYRSRRGSPLHF. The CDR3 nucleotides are TGTGCCAGCAGTTACCGTTCCCGGAGGGGCTCACCCCTCCACTTT.

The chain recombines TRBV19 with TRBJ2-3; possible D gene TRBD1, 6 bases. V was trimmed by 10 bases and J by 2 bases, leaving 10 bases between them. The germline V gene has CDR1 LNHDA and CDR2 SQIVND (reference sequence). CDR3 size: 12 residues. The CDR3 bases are TGTGCCACCACAGGGTACACAGATACGCAGTATTTT. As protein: CATTGYTDTQYF.

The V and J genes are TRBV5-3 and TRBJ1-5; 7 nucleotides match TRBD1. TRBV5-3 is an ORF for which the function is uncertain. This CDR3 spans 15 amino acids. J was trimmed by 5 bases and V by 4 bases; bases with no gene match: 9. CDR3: CARSVHRGRHQPQHF. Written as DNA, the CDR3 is TGTGCCAGAAGCGTACACAGGGGCAGACATCAGCCCCAGCATTTT.

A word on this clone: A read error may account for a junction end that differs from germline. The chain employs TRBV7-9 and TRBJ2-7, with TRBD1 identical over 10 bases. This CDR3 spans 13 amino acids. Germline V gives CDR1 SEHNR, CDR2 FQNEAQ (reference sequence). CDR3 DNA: TGTTCCAGCAGAGGACAGGGGGTCTACGAGCAGTACTTC. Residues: CSSRGQGVYEQYF. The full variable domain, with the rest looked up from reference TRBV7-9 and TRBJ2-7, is DTGVSQNPRHKITKRGQNVTFRCDPISEHNRLYWYRQTLGQGPEFLTYFQNEAQLEKSRLLSDRFSAERPKGSFSTLEIQRTEQGDSAMYLCSSRGQGVYEQYFGPGTRLTVT.

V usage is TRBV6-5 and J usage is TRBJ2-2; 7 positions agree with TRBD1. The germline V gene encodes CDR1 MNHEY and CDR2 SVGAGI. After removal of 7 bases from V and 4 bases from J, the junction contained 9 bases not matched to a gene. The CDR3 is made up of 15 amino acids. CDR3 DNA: TGTGCCAGCAACCCGACAGGGTGGTCCACCGGGGAGCTGTTTTTT. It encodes CASNPTGWSTGELFF.

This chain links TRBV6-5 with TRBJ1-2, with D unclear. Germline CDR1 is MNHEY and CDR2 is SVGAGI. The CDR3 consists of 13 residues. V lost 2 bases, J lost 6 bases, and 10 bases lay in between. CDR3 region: CASSYRGKDGYTF. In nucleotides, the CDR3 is TGTGCCAGCAGTTACCGGGGAAAAGATGGCTACACCTTC.

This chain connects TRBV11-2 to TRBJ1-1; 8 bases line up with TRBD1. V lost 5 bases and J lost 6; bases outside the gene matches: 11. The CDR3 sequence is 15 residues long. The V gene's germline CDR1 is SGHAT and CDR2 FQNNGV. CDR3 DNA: TGTGCCAGCAGCCGCGGACAGGGCGAAGGATCTGAAGCTTTCTTT. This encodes CASSRGQGEGSEAFF.

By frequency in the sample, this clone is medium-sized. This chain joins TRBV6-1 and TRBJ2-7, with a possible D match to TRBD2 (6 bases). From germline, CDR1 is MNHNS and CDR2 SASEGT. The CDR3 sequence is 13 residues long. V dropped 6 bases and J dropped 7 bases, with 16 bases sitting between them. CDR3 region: CASSPAEAGEQYF. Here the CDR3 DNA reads TGTGCCAGCAGCCCGGCAGAGGCGGGGGAGCAGTACTTC.

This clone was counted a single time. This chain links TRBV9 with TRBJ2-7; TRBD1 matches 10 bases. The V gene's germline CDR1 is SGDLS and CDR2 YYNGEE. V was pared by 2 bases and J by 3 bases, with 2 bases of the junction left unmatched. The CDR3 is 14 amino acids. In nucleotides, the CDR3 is TGTGCCAGCAGCGTTGGACAGGGGGTCTACGAGCAGTACTTC. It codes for CASSVGQGVYEQYF.

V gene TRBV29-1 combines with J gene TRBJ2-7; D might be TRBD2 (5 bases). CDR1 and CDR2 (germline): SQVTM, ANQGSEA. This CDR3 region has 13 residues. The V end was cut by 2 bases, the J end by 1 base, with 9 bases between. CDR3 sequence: CSVELGRSYEQYF. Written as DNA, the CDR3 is TGCAGCGTTGAACTGGGGAGATCCTACGAGCAGTACTTC.

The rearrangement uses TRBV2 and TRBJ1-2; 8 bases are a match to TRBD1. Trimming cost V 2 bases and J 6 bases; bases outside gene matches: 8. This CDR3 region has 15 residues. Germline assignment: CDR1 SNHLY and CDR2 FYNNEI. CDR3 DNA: TGTGCCAGCAGTGAATTCGGCAGGGGGCAGGATGGCTACACCTTC. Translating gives CASSEFGRGQDGYTF. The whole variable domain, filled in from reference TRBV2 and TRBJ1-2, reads EPEVTQTPSHQVTQMGQEVILRCVPISNHLYFYWYRQILGQKVEFLVSFYNNEISEKSEIFDDQFSVERPDGSNFTLKIRSTKLEDSAMYFCASSEFGRGQDGYTFGSGTRLTVV.

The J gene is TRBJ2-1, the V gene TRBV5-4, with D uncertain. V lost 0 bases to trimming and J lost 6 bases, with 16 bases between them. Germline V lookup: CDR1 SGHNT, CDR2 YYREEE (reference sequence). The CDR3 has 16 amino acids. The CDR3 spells CASSLDLSSSANEQFF. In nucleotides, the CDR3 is TGTGCCAGCAGCTTGGATCTTAGTAGTTCTGCCAATGAGCAGTTCTTC.

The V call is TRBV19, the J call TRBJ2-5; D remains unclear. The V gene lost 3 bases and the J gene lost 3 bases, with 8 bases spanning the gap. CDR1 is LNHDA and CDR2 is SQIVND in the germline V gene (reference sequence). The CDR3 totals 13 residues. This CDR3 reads CASSMPGKETQYF. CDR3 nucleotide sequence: TGTGCCAGTAGTATGCCTGGCAAAGAGACCCAGTACTTC.

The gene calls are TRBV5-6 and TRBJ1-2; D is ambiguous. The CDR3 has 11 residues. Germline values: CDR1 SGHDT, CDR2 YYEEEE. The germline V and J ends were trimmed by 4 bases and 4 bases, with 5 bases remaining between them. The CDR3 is CASSLSYGYTF. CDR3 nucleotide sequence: TGTGCCAGCAGCCTGAGCTATGGCTACACCTTC. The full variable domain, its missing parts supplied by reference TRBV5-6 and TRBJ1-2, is DAGVTQSPTHLIKTRGQQVTLRCSPKSGHDTVSWYQQALGQGPQFIFQYYEEEERQRGNFPDRFSGHQFPNYSSELNVNALLLGDSALYLCASSLSYGYTFGSGTRLTVV.

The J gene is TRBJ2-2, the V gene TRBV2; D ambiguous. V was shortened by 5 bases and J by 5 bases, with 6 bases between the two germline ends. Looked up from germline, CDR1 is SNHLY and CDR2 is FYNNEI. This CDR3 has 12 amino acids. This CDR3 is CASSRQTGELFF. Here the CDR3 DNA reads TGTGCCAGCAGTCGACAAACCGGGGAGCTGTTTTTT.

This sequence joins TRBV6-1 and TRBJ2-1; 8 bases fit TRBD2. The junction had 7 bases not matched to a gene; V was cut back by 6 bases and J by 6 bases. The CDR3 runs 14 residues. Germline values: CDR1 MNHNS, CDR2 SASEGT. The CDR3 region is CASRSGSAPNEQFF. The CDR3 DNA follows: TGTGCCAGCAGGAGCGGGAGTGCTCCCAATGAGCAGTTCTTC.

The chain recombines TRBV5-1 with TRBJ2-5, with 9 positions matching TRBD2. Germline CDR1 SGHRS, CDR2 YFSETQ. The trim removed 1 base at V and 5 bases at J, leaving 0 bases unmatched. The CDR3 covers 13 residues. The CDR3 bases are TGCGCCAGCAGCTTGACTAGCGGGGAGACCCAGTACTTC. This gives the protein CASSLTSGETQYF.

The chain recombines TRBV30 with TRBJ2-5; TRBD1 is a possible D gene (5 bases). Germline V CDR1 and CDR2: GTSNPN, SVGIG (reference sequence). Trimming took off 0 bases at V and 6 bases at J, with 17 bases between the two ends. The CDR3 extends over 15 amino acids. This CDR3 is CAWSVKGMGSQTQYF. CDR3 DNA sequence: TGTGCCTGGAGTGTAAAGGGGATGGGTAGCCAGACCCAGTACTTC. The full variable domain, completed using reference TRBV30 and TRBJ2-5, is SQTIHQWPATLVQPVGSPLSLECTVEGTSNPNLYWYRQAAGRGLQLLFYSVGIGQISSEVPQNLSASRPQDRQFILSSKKLLLSDSGFYLCAWSVKGMGSQTQYFGPGTRLLVL.

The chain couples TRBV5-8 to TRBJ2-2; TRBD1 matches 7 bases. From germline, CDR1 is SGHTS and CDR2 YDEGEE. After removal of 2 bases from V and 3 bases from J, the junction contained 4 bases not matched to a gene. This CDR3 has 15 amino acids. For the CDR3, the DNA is TGTGCCAGCAGCTTCGGGCAGGGGGACACCGGGGAGCTGTTTTTT. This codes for CASSFGQGDTGELFF.

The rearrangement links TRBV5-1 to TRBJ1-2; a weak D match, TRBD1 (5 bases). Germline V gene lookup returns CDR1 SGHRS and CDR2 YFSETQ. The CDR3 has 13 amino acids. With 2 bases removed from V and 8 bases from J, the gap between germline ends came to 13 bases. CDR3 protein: CASSFPQGSGYTF. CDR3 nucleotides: TGCGCCAGCAGCTTTCCCCAGGGAAGCGGCTACACCTTC.

CDR3 sequence: CASRPPTANYGYTF. The CDR3 nucleotides are TGTGCCAGCAGGCCCCCGACAGCTAACTATGGCTACACCTTC. J is TRBJ1-2 and V is TRBV6-1; possibly TRBD1 for D (5 bases). V was clipped by 6 bases and J by 0 bases, with 11 bases between them. Germline V CDR1 and CDR2: MNHNS, SASEGT. This CDR3 is built from 14 residues.